This entry lists 30 T cell receptor beta chains sequenced from one sample in a study of cytomegalovirus exposure and HLA in healthy donors. The PCR used 60 Vbeta and 13 Jbeta primers. The repertoire was sequenced with immunoSEQ multiplex PCR; TCRdb's copy has only in-frame clones and lacks some. Of about 63,000 clones in the sample, 60% to 80% were seen once. The sample was PBMCs. The source of these receptors is a woman in her 40s in good health and CMV-seropositive.

The rearrangement uses TRBV7-9 and TRBJ2-1; TRBD2 matches at 9 bases. This CDR3 contains 16 residues. Germline V gene lookup returns CDR1 SEHNR and CDR2 FQNEAQ (reference sequence). Unmatched junction bases numbered 6, after V lost 5 bases and J lost 1 base. CDR3 region: CASSRAGGRSYNEQFF. In DNA, the CDR3 is TGTGCCAGCAGCCGAGCGGGGGGAAGGTCCTACAATGAGCAGTTCTTC.

The gene calls are TRBV4-3 and TRBJ2-1; D is possibly TRBD2 (7 bases). Germline CDR1 is LGHNA and CDR2 is YSLEER. V was cut by 0 bases and J by 8 bases, with 14 bases left in between. This CDR3 has 15 residues. CDR3 region: CASSQDWGGAYEQFF. For the CDR3, the DNA is TGCGCCAGCAGCCAAGATTGGGGGGGGGCCTATGAGCAGTTCTTC.

This clone was picked up one time. The gene calls are TRBV6-5 and TRBJ1-2; TRBD1 matches 7 bases. CDR1 and CDR2 from the germline V gene are MNHEY and SVGAGI. The CDR3 extends over 14 amino acids. Trimming took 4 bases from V and 4 from J; bases not matched to a gene: 6. The CDR3 region has the DNA TGTGCCAGCAGTTCCAGGGGGAAGAGCTATGGCTACACCTTC. Translation gives CASSSRGKSYGYTF.

The chain joins TRBV27 to TRBJ2-2; 9 bases map to TRBD2. The CDR3 totals 20 residues. In germline, CDR1 is MNHEY, CDR2 SMNVEV (reference sequence). After removal of 4 bases from V and 5 bases from J, the junction contained 20 bases not matched to a gene. This chain's CDR3 is CASSSTLTWRGGRRTGELFF. The CDR3 bases are TGTGCCAGCAGTTCCACCCTTACCTGGCGGGGGGGCCGGCGGACCGGGGAGCTGTTTTTT.

This clone showed up just a few times. This chain joins TRBV9 and TRBJ2-7, with 7 bases lining up with TRBD1. Germline lookup yields CDR1 SGDLS and CDR2 YYNGEE. V shed 3 bases and J 0 bases; nucleotides not matched to a gene: 6. The CDR3 has 15 amino acids. In DNA form, the CDR3 reads TGTGCCAGCAGCGCGTGGGACAGTCCCTCCTACGAGCAGTACTTC. Protein: CASSAWDSPSYEQYF.

This clone was counted once. The gene calls are TRBV6-5 and TRBJ2-7; D is possibly TRBD1 (6 bases). Trimming took off 5 bases at V and 3 bases at J, with 17 bases between the two ends. The germline gives CDR1 MNHEY, CDR2 SVGAGI. This CDR3 has 15 amino acids. The CDR3 sequence is CASSQTGSAIYEQYF. CDR3 DNA: TGTGCCAGCAGTCAAACAGGGTCGGCAATCTACGAGCAGTACTTC.

CDR3 DNA: TGTGCCAGCAGCCAGGACAGCCGAGCATCCTACAATGAGCAGTTCTTC. Translated, it gives CASSQDSRASYNEQFF. J is TRBJ2-1 and V is TRBV27, with D maybe TRBD1 (6 bases). CDR1 MNHEY and CDR2 SMNVEV come from the germline V gene (reference sequence). The CDR3 runs 16 residues. V was shortened by 6 bases and J by 1 base, with 16 bases between the two germline ends.

This rearrangement joins TRBV12-5 to TRBJ1-5, with TRBD1 as a possible D gene (5 bases). The CDR3 has 15 residues. Trimming took off 4 bases at V and 0 bases at J, with 10 bases between the two ends. Per the germline V gene, CDR1 is LGHNT and CDR2 is FRNRAP. The chain's CDR3 is CASGSDSYSNQPQHF. CDR3 in DNA: TGTGCTAGTGGTTCTGACAGTTATAGCAATCAGCCCCAGCATTTT.

This clone has only a few counts. V and J are TRBV27 and TRBJ2-7, with 10 bases fitting TRBD2. This CDR3 has 17 amino acids. V lost 1 base, J lost 2 bases, and 8 bases stayed unmatched. CDR1 MNHEY and CDR2 SMNVEV come from the germline V gene (reference sequence). The CDR3 protein is CASSLWSGSGGTYEQYF. The CDR3 coding sequence is TGTGCCAGCAGTTTATGGTCGGGTAGCGGGGGGACCTACGAGCAGTACTTC.

There are a few counts of this clone. CDR3 protein: CASSPWSGAPQETQYF. CDR3 DNA sequence: TGTGCCAGCAGCCCCTGGAGCGGGGCCCCCCAAGAGACCCAGTACTTC. V gene TRBV5-5 combines with J gene TRBJ2-5, with 7 bases that match TRBD2. CDR1 SGHKS and CDR2 YYEKEE come from the germline V gene (reference sequence). With V trimmed by 4 bases and J by 1 base, 10 bases remained unmatched. The CDR3 length is 16 residues. The full variable domain, rest sourced from reference TRBV5-5 and TRBJ2-5, is DAGVTQSPTHLIKTRGQQVTLRCSPISGHKSVSWYQQVLGQGPQFIFQYYEKEERGRGNFPDRFSARQFPNYSSELNVNALLLGDSALYLCASSPWSGAPQETQYFGPGTRLLVL.

CDR3 residues: CASSLGSLDIQYF. The CDR3 DNA reads as TGTGCCAGCAGCTTGGGAAGCTTGGACATTCAGTACTTC. The chain combines TRBV5-4 with TRBJ2-4; D unresolved. V lost 0 bases and J 8 bases, leaving 9 bases between the germline ends. CDR1 SGHNT and CDR2 YYREEE come from the germline V gene (reference sequence). The CDR3 covers 13 residues. The full variable domain, its missing parts supplied by reference TRBV5-4 and TRBJ2-4, is ETGVTQSPTHLIKTRGQQVTLRCSSQSGHNTVSWYQQALGQGPQFIFQYYREEENGRGNFPPRFSGLQFPNYSSELNVNALELDDSALYLCASSLGSLDIQYFGAGTRLSVL.

The V call is TRBV7-2, the J call TRBJ2-1; 9 nucleotides align to TRBD1. The CDR3 covers 17 residues. Germline loops: CDR1 SGHTA, CDR2 FQGNSA. Unmatched junction bases numbered 8, after V lost 1 base and J lost 4 bases. As DNA, the CDR3 is TGTGCCAGCAGCTTAGATACAGGGGGCATCCCTTACAATGAGCAGTTCTTC. The encoded protein is CASSLDTGGIPYNEQFF. The full variable domain, its missing parts supplied by reference TRBV7-2 and TRBJ2-1, is GAGVSQSPSNKVTEKGKDVELRCDPISGHTALYWYRQSLGQGLEFLIYFQGNSAPDKSGLPSDRFSAERTGGSVSTLTIQRTQQEDSAVYLCASSLDTGGIPYNEQFFGPGTRLTVL.

The CDR3 sequence: CASSPLGPYGYTF. The DNA for the CDR3 is TGTGCCAGCAGTCCACTCGGTCCTTATGGCTACACCTTC. This chain connects TRBV11-2 to TRBJ1-2; D is unresolved. The CDR3 spans 13 residues. The germline gives CDR1 SGHAT, CDR2 FQNNGV. V was pared by 6 bases and J by 5 bases, with 13 bases between.

The V gene is TRBV7-2, the J gene TRBJ1-2; TRBD1 agrees at 8 bases. Germline CDR1 is SGHTA and CDR2 is FQGNSA. CDR3 size: 18 residues. Trimming at V came to 8 bases and at J to 3 bases, leaving 20 bases not matched to a gene. The CDR3 loop is CASDQLSRTGWEHYGYTF. CDR3 bases: TGTGCCAGCGATCAGCTGAGTAGGACAGGGTGGGAGCACTATGGCTACACCTTC.

V is TRBV27 and J is TRBJ2-1; TRBD2 might be the D (7 bases). CDR1 and CDR2 (germline): MNHEY, SMNVEV (reference sequence). The V gene lost 5 bases and the J gene lost 10 bases, with 21 bases spanning the gap. The CDR3 is 15 residues long. CDR3 protein: CASSEWGGATDEQFF. DNA of the CDR3: TGTGCCAGCAGTGAATGGGGGGGGGCCACGGACGAGCAGTTCTTC.

The rearrangement links TRBV27 to TRBJ2-7; 7 positions agree with TRBD1. This CDR3 is built from 16 residues. Germline V gene sequence: CDR1 MNHEY, CDR2 SMNVEV (reference sequence). J was trimmed by 4 bases and V by 3 bases; bases with no gene match: 12. CDR3 residues: CASSFRRDSTLYEQYF. CDR3 sequence (DNA): TGTGCCAGCAGTTTTCGTCGGGACAGTACCCTTTACGAGCAGTACTTC.

The chain recombines TRBV18 with TRBJ2-7, with D possibly matching TRBD1 (6 bases). Trimming took off 2 bases at V and 7 bases at J, with 15 bases between the two ends. Germline V gene sequence: CDR1 KGHSH, CDR2 LQKENI. CDR3 length: 14 residues. In DNA, the CDR3 is TGTGCCAGCTCACCAGGCCAGGGGTTAAGGGAGCAGTACTTC. Translated, it gives CASSPGQGLREQYF.

The rearrangement joins TRBV5-4 to TRBJ2-2; 10 bases match TRBD1. Germline V gene lookup returns CDR1 SGHNT and CDR2 YYREEE (reference sequence). The CDR3 runs 16 residues. V gave up 0 bases and J gave up 7 bases; unmatched junction bases: 6. The CDR3 nucleotides read TGTGCCAGCAGCTTGGACGAGGGACAGGGGATCGGGGAGCTGTTTTTT. Its translation is CASSLDEGQGIGELFF.

The rearrangement links TRBV2 to TRBJ1-2, with D unclear. Trimming took off 10 bases at V and 3 bases at J, with 15 bases between the two ends. The germline gives CDR1 SNHLY, CDR2 FYNNEI. There are 13 residues in the CDR3. Here the CDR3 DNA reads TGTGCCACCACTTTATGGACTGACTATGGCTACACCTTC. It codes for CATTLWTDYGYTF.

As DNA, the CDR3 is TGCGCCAGCAGCGAGGGACTTATGGGGACTAATGAAAAACTGTTTTTT. It encodes CASSEGLMGTNEKLFF. The chain recombines TRBV5-1 with TRBJ1-4, with a tentative D call TRBD1 (5 bases). CDR1 is SGHRS and CDR2 is YFSETQ in the germline V gene. V gave up 4 bases and J gave up 2 bases, with 15 bases separating them. The CDR3 is 16 residues long.

The chain joins TRBV5-4 to TRBJ1-1; 9 nucleotides agree with TRBD1. The CDR3 sequence is 15 residues long. The trim removed 3 bases at V and 1 base at J, leaving 4 bases unmatched. CDR1 and CDR2 from the germline V gene are SGHNT and YYREEE (reference sequence). The CDR3 spells CASSSQDRGNTEAFF. In nucleotides, the CDR3 is TGTGCCAGCAGCTCACAGGACAGGGGGAACACTGAAGCTTTCTTT.

The chain joins TRBV27 to TRBJ1-5; possibly TRBD1 for D (6 bases). In germline, CDR1 is MNHEY, CDR2 SMNVEV (reference sequence). This CDR3 contains 16 residues. V shed 6 bases and J shed 1 base, with 16 bases lying between them. The CDR3 sequence is CASSPDRSSSNQPQHF. The CDR3 bases are TGTGCCAGCAGCCCAGACAGGTCTTCAAGCAATCAGCCCCAGCATTTT.

The rearrangement joins TRBV7-2 to TRBJ2-7, with a tentative D call TRBD1 (6 bases). V shed 8 bases and J shed 2 bases, with 13 bases lying between them. The CDR3 runs 13 residues. Germline V gene lookup returns CDR1 SGHTA and CDR2 FQGNSA. In nucleotides, the CDR3 is TGTGCCAGCGTGAGGGACAACCCCTACGAGCAGTACTTC. Its translation is CASVRDNPYEQYF. The whole variable domain, remainder taken from reference TRBV7-2 and TRBJ2-7, is GAGVSQSPSNKVTEKGKDVELRCDPISGHTALYWYRQSLGQGLEFLIYFQGNSAPDKSGLPSDRFSAERTGGSVSTLTIQRTQQEDSAVYLCASVRDNPYEQYFGPGTRLTVT.

This chain uses TRBV10-3 with TRBJ1-1; 7 nucleotides agree with TRBD1. Germline-derived CDR1 and CDR2 are ENHRY and SYGVKD. The CDR3 loop spans 12 amino acids. With 10 bases clipped from V and 5 bases from J, the junction kept 7 bases outside the gene matches. The CDR3 sequence: CATRQGETEAFF. As DNA, the CDR3 is TGTGCCACGAGACAGGGCGAAACTGAAGCTTTCTTT.

This clone was recorded a few times. The rearrangement links TRBV25-1 to TRBJ1-2; 8 positions match TRBD1. The germline V gene has CDR1 MGHDK and CDR2 SYGVNS. With V trimmed by 6 bases and J by 8 bases, 8 bases remained unmatched. This CDR3 has 13 residues. The CDR3 spells CASSTGTGLGYTF. The DNA for the CDR3 is TGTGCCAGCAGCACCGGGACAGGCCTCGGCTACACCTTC.

This clone has just a few counts. The chain couples TRBV11-2 to TRBJ1-2; D gene ambiguous. Trimming took 5 bases from V and 8 from J, leaving 12 bases between them. This CDR3 is built from 12 residues. Germline V gene lookup returns CDR1 SGHAT and CDR2 FQNNGV. CDR3 sequence reads: CASSPGSPGYTF. The DNA for the CDR3 is TGTGCCAGCAGCCCCGGGTCACCGGGCTACACCTTC.

The rearrangement uses TRBV6-1 and TRBJ2-5; D gene unclear. With 2 bases removed from V and 0 bases from J, the gap between germline ends came to 4 bases. Germline CDR1 MNHNS, CDR2 SASEGT. The CDR3 loop spans 13 amino acids. CDR3 in DNA: TGTGCCAGCAGTGAATCTAACCAAGAGACCCAGTACTTC. It encodes CASSESNQETQYF.

This chain joins TRBV10-2 and TRBJ1-4; D remains unclear. CDR3 length: 14 amino acids. Germline-derived CDR1 and CDR2 are WSHSY and SAAADI. Between the trimmed V and J ends, which lost 8 bases and 0 bases, there was a span of 10 bases. The CDR3 sequence is CASGAAATNEKLFF. The CDR3 DNA follows: TGCGCCAGCGGAGCGGCCGCAACTAATGAAAAACTGTTTTTT.

The chain joins TRBV19 to TRBJ2-1; D not resolved. V dropped 2 bases and J dropped 5 bases, with 4 bases sitting between them. From germline, CDR1 is LNHDA and CDR2 SQIVND (reference sequence). The CDR3 contains 12 residues. The CDR3 sequence is CASSIRDNEQFF. CDR3 in DNA: TGTGCCAGTAGTATACGAGACAATGAGCAGTTCTTC.

This clone was counted between two and nine times. The chain recombines TRBV7-2 with TRBJ1-3; 7 positions match TRBD1. Trimming at V came to 4 bases and at J to 0 bases, leaving 6 bases not matched to a gene. From germline, CDR1 is SGHTA and CDR2 FQGNSA. The CDR3 has 16 amino acids. The CDR3 DNA reads as TGTGCCAGCAGCTCCCAGGGGGTGACCTCTGGAAACACCATATATTTT. Protein product: CASSSQGVTSGNTIYF.